One TCR beta chain is described in this entry. V was trimmed by 3 bases and J by 2 bases, leaving 7 bases between them. Germline CDR1 SGHTA, CDR2 FQGTGA. CDR3 size: 13 residues. These data come from a study of cytomegalovirus exposure and HLA in healthy donors. PCR primers comprised 60 Vbeta and 13 Jbeta primers. The repertoire was sequenced with immunoSEQ multiplex PCR; TCRdb's copy has only in-frame clones and lacks some. The sample carries about 190,000 clones, 70% to 80% recorded once. This sequence was found in a woman in her thirties in good health and CMV-seropositive. This chain joins TRBV7-3 and TRBJ1-1; D is uncertain. Sequencing was done on a sample of PBMCs. The CDR3 sequence is CASSFQLNTEAFF. The DNA of the CDR3 is TGTGCCAGCAGCTTTCAGTTAAACACTGAAGCTTTCTTT.